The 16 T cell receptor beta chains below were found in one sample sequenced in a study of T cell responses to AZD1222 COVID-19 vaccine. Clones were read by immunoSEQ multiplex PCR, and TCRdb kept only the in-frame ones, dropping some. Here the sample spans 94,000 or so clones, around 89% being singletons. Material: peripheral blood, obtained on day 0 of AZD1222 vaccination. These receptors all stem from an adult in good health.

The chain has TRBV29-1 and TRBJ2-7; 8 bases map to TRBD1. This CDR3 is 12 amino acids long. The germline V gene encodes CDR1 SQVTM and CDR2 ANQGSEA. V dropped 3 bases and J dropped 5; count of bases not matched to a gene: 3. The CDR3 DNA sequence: TGCAGCGTTGATGGACAGGGCCACGAGCAGTACTTC. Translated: CSVDGQGHEQYF.

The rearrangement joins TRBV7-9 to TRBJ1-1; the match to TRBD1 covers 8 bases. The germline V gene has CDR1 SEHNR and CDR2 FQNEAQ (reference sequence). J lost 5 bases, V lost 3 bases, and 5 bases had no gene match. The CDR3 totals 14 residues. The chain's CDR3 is CASSLIQGGTEAFF. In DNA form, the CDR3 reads TGTGCCAGCAGCTTGATACAGGGGGGAACTGAAGCTTTCTTT.

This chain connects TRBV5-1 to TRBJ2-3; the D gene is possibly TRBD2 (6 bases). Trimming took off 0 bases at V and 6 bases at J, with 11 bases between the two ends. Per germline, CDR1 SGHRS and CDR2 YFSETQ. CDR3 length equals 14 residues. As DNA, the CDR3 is TGCGCCAGCAGCTTGGGCGGGGCGGGGGATACGCAGTATTTT. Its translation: CASSLGGAGDTQYF.

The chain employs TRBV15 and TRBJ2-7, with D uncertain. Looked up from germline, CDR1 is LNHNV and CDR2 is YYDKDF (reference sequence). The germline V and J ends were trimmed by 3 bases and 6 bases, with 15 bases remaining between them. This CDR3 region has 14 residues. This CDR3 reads CATSRSVGWSEQYF. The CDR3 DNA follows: TGTGCCACCAGCAGGTCCGTGGGGTGGTCCGAGCAGTACTTC. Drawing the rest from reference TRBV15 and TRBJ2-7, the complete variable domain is DAMVIQNPRYQVTQFGKPVTLSCSQTLNHNVMYWYQQKSSQAPKLLFHYYDKDFNNEADTPDNFQSRRPNTSFCFLDIRSPGLGDTAMYLCATSRSVGWSEQYFGPGTRLTVT.

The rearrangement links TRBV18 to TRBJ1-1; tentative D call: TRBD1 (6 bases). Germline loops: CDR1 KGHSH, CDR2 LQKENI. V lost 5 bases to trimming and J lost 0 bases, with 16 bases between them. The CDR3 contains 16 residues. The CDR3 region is CASSIRGPGVNTEAFF. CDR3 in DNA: TGTGCCAGCTCAATCAGGGGTCCCGGGGTGAACACTGAAGCTTTCTTT.

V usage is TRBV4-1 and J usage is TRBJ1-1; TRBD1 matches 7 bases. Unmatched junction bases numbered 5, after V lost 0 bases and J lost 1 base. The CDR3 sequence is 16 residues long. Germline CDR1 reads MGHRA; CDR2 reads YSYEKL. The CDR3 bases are TGCGCCAGCAGCCAAGATCGGTCAGGGGGGAACACTGAAGCTTTCTTT. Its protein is CASSQDRSGGNTEAFF.

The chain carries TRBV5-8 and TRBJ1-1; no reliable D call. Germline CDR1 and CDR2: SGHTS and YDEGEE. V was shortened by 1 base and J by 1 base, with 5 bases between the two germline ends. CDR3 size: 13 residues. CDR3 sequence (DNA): TGTGCCAGCAGCTTGCTGGAGAACACTGAAGCTTTCTTT. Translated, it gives CASSLLENTEAFF.

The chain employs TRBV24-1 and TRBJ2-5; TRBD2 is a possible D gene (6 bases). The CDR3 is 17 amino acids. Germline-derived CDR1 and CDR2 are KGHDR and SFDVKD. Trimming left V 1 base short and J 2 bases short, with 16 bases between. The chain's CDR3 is CATSDLGQAGTQETQYF. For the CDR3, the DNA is TGTGCCACCAGTGATTTAGGCCAGGCGGGGACTCAAGAGACCCAGTACTTC.

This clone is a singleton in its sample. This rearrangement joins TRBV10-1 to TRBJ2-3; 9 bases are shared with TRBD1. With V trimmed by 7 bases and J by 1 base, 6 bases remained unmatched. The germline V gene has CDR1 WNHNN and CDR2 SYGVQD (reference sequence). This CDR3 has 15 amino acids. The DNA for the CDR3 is TGCGCCAGCAACCTGCGGACAGGGGGCACAGATACGCAGTATTTT. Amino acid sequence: CASNLRTGGTDTQYF.

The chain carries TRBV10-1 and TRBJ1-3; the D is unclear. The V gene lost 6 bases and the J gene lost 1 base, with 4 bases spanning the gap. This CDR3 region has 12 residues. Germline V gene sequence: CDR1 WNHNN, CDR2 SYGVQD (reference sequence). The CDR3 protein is CASRGSGNTIYF. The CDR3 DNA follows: TGCGCCAGCAGGGGTTCTGGAAACACCATATATTTT.

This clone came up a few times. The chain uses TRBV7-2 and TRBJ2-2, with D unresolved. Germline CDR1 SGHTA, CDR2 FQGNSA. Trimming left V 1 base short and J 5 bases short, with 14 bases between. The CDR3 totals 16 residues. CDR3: CASSLVYRAGTGELFF. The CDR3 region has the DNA TGTGCCAGCAGCTTAGTCTACCGGGCCGGGACCGGGGAGCTGTTTTTT.

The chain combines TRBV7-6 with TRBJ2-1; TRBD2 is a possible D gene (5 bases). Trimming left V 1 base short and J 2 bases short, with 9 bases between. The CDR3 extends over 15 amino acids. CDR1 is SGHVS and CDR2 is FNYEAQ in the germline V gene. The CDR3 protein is CASSLGLRAYNEQFF. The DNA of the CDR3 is TGTGCCAGCAGCTTAGGCTTGAGGGCCTACAATGAGCAGTTCTTC.

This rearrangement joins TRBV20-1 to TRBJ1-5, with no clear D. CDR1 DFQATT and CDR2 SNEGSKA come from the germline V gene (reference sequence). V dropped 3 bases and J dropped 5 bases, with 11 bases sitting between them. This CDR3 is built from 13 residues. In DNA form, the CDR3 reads TGCAGTGCTAGTCAGCCAGGAGATCAGCCCCAGCATTTT. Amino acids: CSASQPGDQPQHF.

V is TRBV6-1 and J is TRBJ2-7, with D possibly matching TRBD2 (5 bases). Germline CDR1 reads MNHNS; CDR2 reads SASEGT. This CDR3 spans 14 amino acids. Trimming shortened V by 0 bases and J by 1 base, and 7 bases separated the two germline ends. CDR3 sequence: CASSEAGGSYEQYF. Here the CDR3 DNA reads TGTGCCAGCAGTGAAGCTGGCGGGTCCTACGAGCAGTACTTC.

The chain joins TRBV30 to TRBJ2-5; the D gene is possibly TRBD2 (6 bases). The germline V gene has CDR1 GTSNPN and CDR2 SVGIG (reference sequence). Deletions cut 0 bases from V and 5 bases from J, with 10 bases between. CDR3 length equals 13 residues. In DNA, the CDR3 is TGTGCCTGGAGTGTGCGGGGACCGGAGACCCAGTACTTC. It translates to CAWSVRGPETQYF.

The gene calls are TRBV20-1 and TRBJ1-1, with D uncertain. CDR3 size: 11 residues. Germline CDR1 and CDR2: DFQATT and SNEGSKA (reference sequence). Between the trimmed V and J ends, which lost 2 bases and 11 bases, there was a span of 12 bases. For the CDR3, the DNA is TGCAGTGCTAGATCCGGCCTGAAGGCTTTCTTT. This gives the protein CSARSGLKAFF.